The present T cell receptor beta chain was sequenced within a study of blood T cell repertoires in COVID-19. At the level of the study: From the United States, Italy and Spain came samples of acute and convalescent COVID-19. Sources were T cells, B-cell-depleted T cells, or PBMCs; the material itself was cDNA or gDNA.

The CDR3 length is 15 residues. Trimming removed 2 bases at V and 8 bases at J, with 13 bases between. CDR1 LGHDT and CDR2 YNNKEL come from the germline V gene (reference sequence). In the original processing: Estimation of nucleated cell counts was performed using reference gene primer amplification. TCRdb's table, derived via immunoSEQ multiplex PCR, lists solely in-frame clones and lacks some. The DNA was the basis for D and trimming; V, J and clone size are from that table. The sample records about 220,000 clones, about four fifths being singletons. The chain joins TRBV3-1 (or the pseudogene TRBV3-2) to TRBJ1-6; D is perhaps TRBD1 (5 bases). The specimen was peripheral blood. This TCR was recovered from a woman younger than 45 who had recovered from COVID-19. In DNA, the CDR3 is TGTGCCAGCAGCCAAAGTTGGGGAGGGGATTCACCCCTCCACTTT. This translates into CASSQSWGGDSPLHF.